The entry below describes one TCR beta chain. Its antigen is not known. V lost 3 bases to trimming and J lost 5 bases; unmatched junction nucleotides: 5. The CDR3 is 15 amino acids. Germline V gives CDR1 MDHEN, CDR2 SYDVKM. The protocol was immunoSEQ multiplex PCR, while the TCRdb copy is restricted to in-frame clones and leaves out a portion. The sample records some 80,000 clones, more than 80% being singletons. This entry belongs to a study of a mutant IDH1 vaccine in newly diagnosed glioma. Time point denoted: week 23, last vaccination. In the vaccine, a single dose held 300 ug of the mutant IDH1 20-mer peptide, along with topical imiquimod.

The J gene is TRBJ2-1, the V gene TRBV28; TRBD2 matches 9 bases. This specimen consisted of PBMCs, obtained from a glioma patient whose treatment included an IDH1 peptide vaccine. This receptor was identified in a woman aged 45-65 years with glioma. The CDR3 coding sequence is TGTGCCAGCAGTTTTGCGGGAGGGCTAAACAATGAGCAGTTCTTC. Encoded protein: CASSFAGGLNNEQFF.